These 14 T cell receptor beta chains share one sample of origin, sequenced in a study of shared clonotypes between healthy human individuals. Here immunoSEQ multiplex PCR was the method, and the copy in TCRdb shows in-frame clones only, minus some. Here the sample spans about 1.1 million clones, 75% to 85% being singletons. Input material: memory CD4+ T cells from PBMCs. As to subset: CD45RA-negative fraction. The receptors originated from a man aged 18 to 29 in good health. Some clones in this sample may be carry-over from other donors' samples.

This clone was detected only a few times. The genes are TRBV11-2 and TRBJ2-3; 9 bases align to TRBD1. Trimming at V came to 4 bases and at J to 2 bases, leaving 10 bases not matched to a gene. The V gene's germline CDR1 is SGHAT and CDR2 FQNNGV. This CDR3 has 17 residues. This chain's CDR3 is CASSSGQGSFPTDTQYF. The CDR3 nucleotides read TGTGCCAGCAGCTCGGGACAGGGATCATTCCCCACAGATACGCAGTATTTT.

The chain carries TRBV10-2 and TRBJ2-7; either TRBD1 or TRBD2 may supply D (5 bases each). Between the trimmed V and J ends, which lost 5 bases and 3 bases, there was a span of 11 bases. The CDR3 is made up of 13 amino acids. CDR1 WSHSY and CDR2 SAAADI come from the germline V gene. CDR3 sequence reads: CASSPGTDYEQYF. CDR3 nucleotides: TGCGCCAGCAGTCCCGGGACGGACTACGAGCAGTACTTC.

This chain links TRBV5-1 with TRBJ2-5; 8 bases match TRBD2. The CDR3 covers 15 residues. Per germline, CDR1 SGHRS and CDR2 YFSETQ. Losses at the gene ends were 0 bases for V and 5 bases for J; bases not matched to a gene: 6. CDR3: CASSLDPGGVETQYF. The CDR3 region has the DNA TGCGCCAGCAGCTTGGACCCCGGGGGGGTGGAGACCCAGTACTTC.

In this sample, this clone turned up a few times. V is TRBV9 and J is TRBJ2-2; D gene unclear. CDR1 and CDR2 (germline): SGDLS, YYNGEE. Trimming took 0 bases from V and 2 from J, leaving 5 bases between them. The CDR3 consists of 14 residues. The CDR3 region is CASSVVDNTGELFF. Here the CDR3 DNA reads TGTGCCAGCAGCGTAGTAGACAACACCGGGGAGCTGTTTTTT.

The genes are TRBV28 and TRBJ2-5; 7 bases align to TRBD1. J gave up 3 bases and V 4 bases, and 8 bases lay outside the gene matches. The CDR3 covers 15 residues. The V gene's germline CDR1 is MDHEN and CDR2 SYDVKM. The CDR3 region is CASSSAGTAKETQYF. The CDR3 DNA reads as TGTGCCAGCAGTTCCGCCGGGACAGCAAAAGAGACCCAGTACTTC. Based on the CDR3 plus reference TRBV28 and TRBJ2-5, the full variable domain is DVKVTQSSRYLVKRTGEKVFLECVQDMDHENMFWYRQDPGLGLRLIYFSYDVKMKEKGDIPEGYSVSREKKERFSLILESASTNQTSMYLCASSSAGTAKETQYFGPGTRLLVL.

The CDR3 loop reads CASSLGQGGDGYTF. Written as DNA, the CDR3 is TGTGCCAGCAGCTTAGGACAGGGGGGAGATGGCTACACCTTC. The V gene is TRBV11-2, the J gene TRBJ1-2; 9 bases are shared with TRBD1. Germline values: CDR1 SGHAT, CDR2 FQNNGV. V lost 1 base, J lost 6 bases, and 3 bases stayed unmatched. The CDR3 loop spans 14 amino acids.

This clone came up a few times. The V and J genes are TRBV7-8 and TRBJ1-1, with a possible D match to TRBD1 (5 bases). V shed 2 bases and J shed 8 bases, with 15 bases lying between them. Germline CDR1 is SGHVS and CDR2 is FQNEAQ. The length of the CDR3 is 14 residues. The CDR3 sequence: CASSLLVGTGEAFF. The DNA of the CDR3 is TGTGCCAGCAGCTTATTAGTAGGGACGGGAGAAGCTTTCTTT.

The rearrangement uses TRBV28 and TRBJ2-7, with D perhaps matching TRBD2 (5 bases). Trimming took 3 bases from V and 0 from J, leaving 12 bases between them. CDR1 is MDHEN and CDR2 is SYDVKM in the germline V gene. The CDR3 totals 15 residues. This chain's CDR3 is CASSFGRANSYEQYF. DNA for the CDR3: TGTGCCAGCAGTTTCGGGCGGGCGAACTCCTACGAGCAGTACTTC.

The genes are TRBV19 and TRBJ2-3; D is tentatively TRBD1 or TRBD2 (5 bases each). CDR3 length equals 14 residues. CDR1 is LNHDA and CDR2 is SQIVND in the germline V gene (reference sequence). V dropped 3 bases and J dropped 6 bases, with 13 bases sitting between them. In DNA form, the CDR3 reads TGTGCCAGTAGTATCCGCTCAGGGAGCGATACGCAGTATTTT. Translation: CASSIRSGSDTQYF.

The rearrangement uses TRBV27 and TRBJ1-5; 10 bases match TRBD1. The CDR3 is 15 amino acids. Germline assignment: CDR1 MNHEY and CDR2 SMNVEV (reference sequence). The ends lost 6 bases at V and 9 bases at J; junction bases unmatched: 11. The CDR3 sequence: CASRQSTGGKGPQHF. The CDR3 nucleotides are TGTGCCAGCAGACAATCGACAGGGGGCAAGGGGCCCCAGCATTTT.

The chain recombines TRBV18 with TRBJ2-2; TRBD1 matches at 7 bases. The CDR3 contains 17 residues. Germline V lookup: CDR1 KGHSH, CDR2 LQKENI. V lost 2 bases and J lost 4; bases outside the gene matches: 10. The chain's CDR3 is CASSPTLSRQGTGELFF. For the CDR3, the DNA is TGTGCCAGCTCACCAACTCTCAGTAGACAGGGCACCGGGGAGCTGTTTTTT.

The chain has TRBV5-4 and TRBJ1-1; TRBD1 might be the D (6 bases). V lost 6 bases and J 5 bases, leaving 23 bases between the germline ends. The germline V gene has CDR1 SGHNT and CDR2 YYREEE (reference sequence). The CDR3 has 16 amino acids. CDR3 residues: CASTSGAGYMLTEAFF. CDR3 sequence (DNA): TGTGCCAGCACCTCGGGGGCGGGGTATATGTTGACTGAAGCTTTCTTT.

The rearrangement joins TRBV6-1 to TRBJ1-4, with a possible D match to TRBD1 (5 bases). CDR1 and CDR2 from the germline V gene are MNHNS and SASEGT. V was cut by 2 bases and J by 5 bases, with 12 bases left in between. The CDR3 is made up of 15 amino acids. Here the CDR3 reads CASSEFGTGNEKLFF. DNA of the CDR3: TGTGCCAGCAGTGAATTTGGGACGGGGAATGAAAAACTGTTTTTT.

This rearrangement joins TRBV2 to TRBJ2-3; 7 nucleotides line up with TRBD2. CDR3 size: 15 residues. V lost 3 bases and J lost 1; bases outside the gene matches: 4. Germline assignment: CDR1 SNHLY and CDR2 FYNNEI. The CDR3 DNA follows: TGTGCCAGCAGTGATGGGGGGGAGGGCACAGATACGCAGTATTTT. It encodes CASSDGGEGTDTQYF.